Included here is one TCR beta chain sequence, with context. Its antigen is unidentified. Germline assignment: CDR1 LGHNA and CDR2 YNFKEQ. The V segment lost 3 bases and the J segment 7 bases; nucleotides outside the gene matches: 5. The length of the CDR3 is 16 residues. The data were obtained in a study of T cells after yellow fever vaccination. Whole-study findings and limits: After the booster, about 95% of CD4 and 75% to 90% of CD8 primary-response clones were re-detected.

Template switching by 5'RACE produced TCR cDNA, adding a universal primer site and UMIs. TCRdb itself ran the 5' RACE reads through MiXCR, one entry per CDR3 protein. The table has about 500,000 distinct CDR3 sequences, 17% seen once. The sequence derives from a young man who received the YFV17D yellow fever vaccine. This chain connects TRBV4-2 to TRBJ2-3; TRBD2 aligns across 15 bases. The sample was PBMCs, taken about 5 days after the first yellow fever vaccination. CDR3 sequence reads: CASSHLGLAGGHTQYF. DNA for the CDR3: TGTGCCAGCAGCCATCTGGGACTAGCGGGGGGCCATACGCAGTATTTT.